This T cell receptor (beta chain) was captured in a study of vaccination effects on CD4 cells after COVID-19. The CDR3 is 16 amino acids. CDR1 and CDR2 (germline): MDHEN, SYDVKM. V lost 2 bases to trimming and J lost 3 bases, with 16 bases between them. ViraFEST assay sequencing came after antigen-specific CD4+ T cells were expanded with viral peptide pools. Researchers isolated CD4+ T cells once about 11 days of culture had elapsed. Each participant was administered two doses of either the BNT162b2 or the mRNA-1273 vaccine. TCRdb's copy holds only in-frame clones and misses some; the assay was immunoSEQ multiplex PCR. The sample contains 60,000 to 90,000 clones, around 80% of which appear only once. Comments on this clone: Its target is unknown.

This receptor was identified in a human donor who received a COVID-19 vaccine. This chain joins TRBV28 and TRBJ2-5, with D possibly being TRBD1 (5 bases). The source material was CD4+ T cells from PBMCs cultured with HCoV-229E spike peptides, sampled after COVID-19 vaccination. As DNA, the CDR3 is TGTGCCAGCAGTTTAAAGCTGGGGCAGGGCGAAGAGACCCAGTACTTC. Translating gives CASSLKLGQGEETQYF.